This TCR beta chain was sequenced in a study of blood T cell repertoires in COVID-19 (dated by TCRdb to the early 2020s). Study-wide context: Collaborator samples came from the United States, Italy and Spain and covered acute and convalescent phases of COVID-19. The prospective study material was composed of cDNA or gDNA derived from T cells, B-cell-depleted T cells, or PBMCs. Deeply sampled blood TCRbeta repertoires from subjects exposed to, actively infected with, or recovered from COVID-19 were included in the dataset. The repertoires were made available in a free public database intended to serve as a resource for research on the immune response to SARS-CoV-2. Samples were obtained from the ongoing ImmuneRACE study (first 160 participants) and from about 1,300 subjects provided by 6 global collaborators. A de-identified subject ID, COVID-19 status, age in years and sex were almost always included in the sample metadata. HLA class I and class II types, where available, came from metadata supplied by the sample provider rather than from assay-based typing. General findings and caveats noted by the study authors: Clinical and demographic metadata were provided uncurated, with the amount varying by source and participant.

The CDR3 spans 18 residues, from the cysteine through the phenylalanine. Of the read, only the CDR3 DNA is kept; its 54 bases are in frame from base 1. CDR1 and CDR2 are read off the germline V gene as SGHRS and YFSETQ. V lost 3 bases and J lost 3 bases, and the count of bases not matched to a germline gene is 12. TCRbeta CDR3 regions were amplified from genomic DNA by means of the immunoSEQ Assay, a bias-controlled multiplex PCR. The authors processed their data as follows. Nucleated cell counts per sample were estimated from amplification of reference gene primers within the assay. To quantify the absolute abundance of each unique TCRbeta CDR3 rearrangement, sequence reads were collapsed and filtered. For each sample, productive Simpson clonality was calculated as the square root of Simpson's diversity index over productive rearrangements. In TCRdb, the immuneACCESS table is reduced to in-frame sequences with V and J assigned. These tables do not hold every clone; where another copy was compared, an unresolved V gene accounts for under half, and the others remain unexplained. The V and J calls and clone size come from that table; D and trimming were worked out from the DNA. Present in this sample are about 370,000 clones, around 92% of which were seen just once. The ten largest account for 1.7% of the sample.

In regard to this clone: What this receptor recognizes is not known. Nothing much larger sits one base from this clone, and base qualities are not available.

In the prospective study, participants were roughly 18 to 100 years old, resided in about two dozen geographic areas of the United States, and were enrolled through a virtual design. In the prospective study, participants were assigned to cohorts based on the clinical history participants reported in a screening survey and a study questionnaire. For ImmuneRACE Cohort 3, a participant was defined as recovered based on two consecutive negative NP/OP PCR tests, clearance by a healthcare professional, or resolution of symptoms. In the prospective study, mobile phlebotomists collected whole blood, serum and a nasopharyngeal or oropharyngeal swab from each participant. Participants in the prospective study had the option to provide additional blood draws and questionnaires over an approximately two-month period. Prospective study blood samples were shipped either frozen or at room temperature before DNA extraction.

This TCR was recovered from a woman aged 25 to 39 who had recovered from COVID-19. The sample comprised PBMCs or T cells enriched from blood (not recorded which). The sequence links TRBV5-1 to TRBJ2-1; TRBD2 aligns with 10 central bases. The CDR3 reads as follows: CASSSSGQRGGLYNEQFF. The bases are TGCGCCAGCAGCTCATCCGGCCAGCGGGGGGGGCTCTACAATGAGCAGTTCTTC.